One and the same sample provided the 30 T cell receptor beta chains below, sequenced in a study of shared clonotypes between healthy human individuals. CD8 cells regarded as naive lacked CD45RO, were positively chosen for CCR7, and omitted terminally differentiated effector memory CD45RA+ cells. Generated by immunoSEQ multiplex PCR, the TCRdb table keeps only in-frame clones and is missing some. Among 1.5 million to 2.5 million clones listed, about 95% were seen once. The sample taken for sequencing was naive CD8+ T cells sorted from blood. The source of these receptors is a man between 18 and 29 years old in good health.

The chain combines TRBV15 with TRBJ2-7, with D possibly TRBD1 on 6 matching bases. Germline CDR1 and CDR2: LNHNV and YYDKDF (reference sequence). Between the trimmed V and J ends, which lost 3 bases and 3 bases, there was a span of 24 bases. This CDR3 spans 18 amino acids. CDR3 loop: CATSSPHTLDRSNYEQYF. CDR3 coding DNA: TGTGCCACCAGCAGTCCACATACCTTGGACAGAAGCAACTACGAGCAGTACTTC. The variable domain in full, completed from reference TRBV15 and TRBJ2-7, reads DAMVIQNPRYQVTQFGKPVTLSCSQTLNHNVMYWYQQKSSQAPKLLFHYYDKDFNNEADTPDNFQSRRPNTSFCFLDIRSPGLGDTAMYLCATSSPHTLDRSNYEQYFGPGTRLTVT.

In DNA form, the CDR3 reads TGTGCCAGCAGCCAAGTACAAGAGACCCAGTACTTC. Residues: CASSQVQETQYF. The chain couples TRBV7-9 to TRBJ2-5; no definite D call. The CDR3 length is 12 residues. The germline V gene has CDR1 SEHNR and CDR2 FQNEAQ (reference sequence). Trimming shortened V by 5 bases and J by 2 bases, and 6 bases separated the two germline ends.

V gene TRBV6-5 combines with J gene TRBJ1-5; no firm D call. V lost 0 bases, J lost 7 bases, and 10 bases lay in between. The CDR3 covers 14 residues. In germline, CDR1 is MNHEY, CDR2 SVGAGI. In DNA form, the CDR3 reads TGTGCCAGCAGTTACTCGAGTTCGGACCAGCCCCAGCATTTT. It codes for CASSYSSSDQPQHF.

A note on this clone: Additional DNA sequences in this sample encode the identical CDR3. The chain links TRBV7-9 to TRBJ2-7, with D possibly TRBD1 on 6 matching bases. The CDR3 is made up of 13 amino acids. CDR1 SEHNR and CDR2 FQNEAQ come from the germline V gene (reference sequence). Trimming took off 2 bases at V and 3 bases at J, with 8 bases between the two ends. CDR3 in DNA: TGTGCCAGCAGCTTACGGGACAACTACGAGCAGTACTTC. Translating it yields CASSLRDNYEQYF.

The CDR3 sequence is CASNQWDKLFTGELFF. The CDR3 DNA follows: TGCGCCAGCAACCAATGGGATAAATTGTTCACCGGGGAGCTGTTTTTT. The chain links TRBV5-1 to TRBJ2-2; no clear D. CDR1 is SGHRS, CDR2 YFSETQ, per germline. The CDR3 totals 16 residues. V lost 6 bases and J lost 4, with 19 bases in between.

The V gene is TRBV4-3, the J gene TRBJ1-4, with a weak D call TRBD1 (6 bases). V lost 0 bases to trimming and J lost 2 bases, with 7 bases between them. Germline V gene data show CDR1 as LGHNA and CDR2 as YSLEER. The CDR3 runs to 15 residues. The CDR3 loop is CASSQEGGTNEKLFF. CDR3 nucleotides: TGCGCCAGCAGCCAAGAAGGGGGGACTAATGAAAAACTGTTTTTT.

The J gene is TRBJ2-7, the V gene TRBV4-1, with D tentatively TRBD1 (5 bases). This CDR3 has 14 residues. Germline V gives CDR1 MGHRA, CDR2 YSYEKL. The V gene lost 4 bases and the J gene lost 0 bases, with 10 bases spanning the gap. The CDR3 nucleotides read TGCGCCAGCAGCCTAGTCGACAGCTCCTACGAGCAGTACTTC. Its protein is CASSLVDSSYEQYF.

V and J are TRBV7-9 and TRBJ2-1; D might be TRBD2 (6 bases). This CDR3 region has 14 residues. The germline V and J ends were trimmed by 3 bases and 6 bases, with 12 bases remaining between them. Germline V gives CDR1 SEHNR, CDR2 FQNEAQ (reference sequence). The CDR3 DNA follows: TGTGCCAGCAGCTTTGGGGGGAGTGGCAATGAGCAGTTCTTC. Translating it yields CASSFGGSGNEQFF.

This chain joins TRBV5-1 and TRBJ2-5, with D tentatively TRBD2 (5 bases). Germline V lookup: CDR1 SGHRS, CDR2 YFSETQ. This CDR3 is 11 amino acids long. V was pared by 3 bases and J by 5 bases, with 5 bases between. CDR3 amino acids: CASSSGETQYF. DNA for the CDR3: TGCGCCAGCAGCTCGGGGGAGACCCAGTACTTC.

This chain connects TRBV11-2 to TRBJ1-1; D gene unclear. The V and J ends lost 1 base and 1 base respectively, with 7 bases between them. The CDR3 runs 14 residues. In germline, CDR1 is SGHAT, CDR2 FQNNGV. Written as DNA, the CDR3 is TGTGCCAGCAGCTTAGGCGAACAGAACACTGAAGCTTTCTTT. Protein: CASSLGEQNTEAFF.

The chain employs TRBV6-1 and TRBJ1-1; weak D call: TRBD1 (6 bases). Between the trimmed V and J ends, which lost 10 bases and 5 bases, there was a span of 14 bases. Per germline, CDR1 MNHNS and CDR2 SASEGT. The CDR3 is made up of 12 amino acids. The CDR3: CATKRGSTEAFF. The CDR3 nucleotides read TGTGCCACCAAAAGGGGGTCTACTGAAGCTTTCTTT.

A few counts support this clone. This specimen includes other DNA sequences encoding the same CDR3. The V call is TRBV9, the J call TRBJ1-1; no clear D gene. Germline V gene data show CDR1 as SGDLS and CDR2 as YYNGEE. Deletions cut 0 bases from V and 4 bases from J, with 10 bases between. The CDR3 totals 14 residues. CDR3 amino acids: CASSVELGSTEAFF. Here the CDR3 DNA reads TGTGCCAGCAGCGTAGAATTGGGGAGCACTGAAGCTTTCTTT.

Turning to this clone: The identical CDR3 is also encoded by other nucleotide sequences in the sample. The J gene is TRBJ2-7, the V gene TRBV27, with a possible D match to TRBD1 (5 bases). Germline V CDR1 and CDR2: MNHEY, SMNVEV (reference sequence). The V and J ends lost 2 bases and 3 bases respectively, with 8 bases between them. The CDR3 consists of 13 residues. The CDR3: CASSLAGNYEQYF. CDR3 bases: TGTGCCAGCAGTTTAGCAGGGAACTACGAGCAGTACTTC.

This clone came up a few times. The rearrangement joins TRBV7-9 to TRBJ1-2; no clear D. This CDR3 has 13 amino acids. V was clipped by 3 bases and J by 0 bases, with 5 bases between them. Germline CDR1 SEHNR, CDR2 FQNEAQ (reference sequence). The CDR3 here is CASSFVTNYGYTF. As DNA, the CDR3 is TGTGCCAGCAGCTTCGTCACTAACTATGGCTACACCTTC.

The V and J genes are TRBV5-1 and TRBJ2-7, with 9 bases matching TRBD2. This CDR3 spans 14 amino acids. Trimming took 2 bases from V and 4 from J; bases not matched to a gene: 4. Germline assignment: CDR1 SGHRS and CDR2 YFSETQ. The CDR3 bases are TGCGCCAGCAGCTTCGGCGGGGGGGCGTACGAGCAGTACTTC. Amino acid sequence: CASSFGGGAYEQYF. Filled out from reference TRBV5-1 and TRBJ2-7, the complete variable domain reads KAGVTQTPRYLIKTRGQQVTLSCSPISGHRSVSWYQQTPGQGLQFLFEYFSETQRNKGNFPGRFSGRQFSNSRSEMNVSTLELGDSALYLCASSFGGGAYEQYFGPGTRLTVT.

The chain recombines TRBV5-4 with TRBJ1-4; D is undetermined. The V gene lost 4 bases and the J gene lost 5 bases, with 12 bases spanning the gap. Germline V gene lookup returns CDR1 SGHNT and CDR2 YYREEE (reference sequence). CDR3 length: 14 residues. CDR3 amino acids: CASSASTQNEKLFF. The CDR3 DNA reads TGTGCCAGCAGCGCGAGTACTCAGAATGAAAAACTGTTTTTT.

This rearrangement joins TRBV21-1 to TRBJ1-2; the table names TRBD1, a call not compared with the DNA. TRBV21-1 is recorded as a pseudogene. This CDR3 has 13 amino acids. Written as DNA, the CDR3 is TGTGCCAGCAATACAGGGTTGGCCTATGGCTACACCTTC. Amino acid sequence: CASNTGLAYGYTF.

The chain carries TRBV5-5 and TRBJ2-1; the match to TRBD2 covers 11 bases. The CDR3 sequence is 15 residues long. V trimming: 4 bases; J trimming: 7 bases; junction bases outside the gene matches: 7. Looked up from germline, CDR1 is SGHKS and CDR2 is YYEKEE (reference sequence). CDR3 protein: CASSLGLAGGNEQFF. CDR3 sequence (DNA): TGTGCCAGCAGCCTGGGCCTAGCGGGAGGTAATGAGCAGTTCTTC.

The chain joins TRBV10-3 to TRBJ2-5, with D unclear. This CDR3 spans 15 amino acids. CDR1 and CDR2 (germline): ENHRY, SYGVKD. With 7 bases removed from V and 1 base from J, the gap between germline ends came to 16 bases. The CDR3 nucleotides read TGTGCCATCAACGATGATCTTGGCGTCCAAGAGACCCAGTACTTC. As protein: CAINDDLGVQETQYF.

V is TRBV6-5 and J is TRBJ2-7; maybe TRBD1 (5 bases). V lost 10 bases and J 2 bases, leaving 9 bases between the germline ends. The CDR3 length is 11 residues. The V gene's germline CDR1 is MNHEY and CDR2 SVGAGI. DNA for the CDR3: TGTGCCACCACAGGCCCCTACGAGCAGTACTTC. It translates to CATTGPYEQYF.

This rearrangement joins TRBV5-1 to TRBJ2-7, with 7 bases fitting TRBD2. The CDR3 length is 14 residues. The junction had 6 bases not matched to a gene; V was cut back by 4 bases and J by 2 bases. Germline CDR1 reads SGHRS; CDR2 reads YFSETQ. The CDR3 loop reads CASSGGTNTYEQYF. The CDR3 DNA reads as TGCGCCAGCAGCGGGGGGACTAATACCTACGAGCAGTACTTC.

This clone was seen only once. This chain joins TRBV7-9 and TRBJ2-7, with unresolved D. The ends were cut back, 5 bases at V and 6 bases at J, with 14 bases in the middle. The CDR3 runs 13 residues. Germline V lookup: CDR1 SEHNR, CDR2 FQNEAQ (reference sequence). The CDR3 reads CASSHLDHSEQYF. The CDR3 coding sequence is TGTGCCAGCAGCCATCTGGACCACTCCGAGCAGTACTTC.

The chain is built from TRBV6-5 and TRBJ2-3; D could derive from TRBD1 or TRBD2 (5 bases each). The CDR3 loop spans 16 amino acids. Trimming took off 0 bases at V and 4 bases at J, with 14 bases between the two ends. Germline V gene data show CDR1 as MNHEY and CDR2 as SVGAGI. The CDR3 spells CASSYSTREGSDTQYF. CDR3 coding DNA: TGTGCCAGCAGTTACTCGACCAGAGAGGGGTCAGATACGCAGTATTTT.

The chain links TRBV7-6 to TRBJ2-1, with 8 positions matching TRBD2. Germline assignment: CDR1 SGHVS and CDR2 FNYEAQ. Trimming cost V 1 base and J 9 bases; bases outside gene matches: 8. The CDR3 has 15 residues. The CDR3 bases are TGTGCCAGCAGCTTAGAACGGGAGGGCCTTGTTGAGCAGTTCTTC. Translating it yields CASSLEREGLVEQFF.

This rearrangement joins TRBV4-1 to TRBJ2-2; TRBD2 matches at 9 bases. This CDR3 has 19 residues. Per the germline V gene, CDR1 is MGHRA and CDR2 is YSYEKL. V lost 0 bases, J lost 6 bases, and 14 bases stayed unmatched. In DNA, the CDR3 is TGCGCCAGCAGCCAAGAGAGCATGATCGGAGCGGGAGGTCCCGGGGAGCTGTTTTTT. Amino acid sequence: CASSQESMIGAGGPGELFF.

This clone has only one observation. The chain is built from TRBV15 and TRBJ2-7; maybe TRBD1 (5 bases). From germline, CDR1 is LNHNV and CDR2 YYDKDF (reference sequence). Trimming left V 5 bases short and J 3 bases short, with 14 bases between. CDR3 size: 14 residues. CDR3 sequence: CATSPDRSFYEQYF. Here the CDR3 DNA reads TGTGCCACCAGCCCCGACAGAAGCTTCTACGAGCAGTACTTC.

For this clone: This sample also contains other DNA sequences that code for the same CDR3. This chain joins TRBV5-4 and TRBJ2-5; D gene unclear. The CDR3 consists of 13 residues. Germline V lookup: CDR1 SGHNT, CDR2 YYREEE (reference sequence). With 2 bases removed from V and 5 bases from J, the gap between germline ends came to 10 bases. For the CDR3, the DNA is TGTGCCAGCAGCTTAGGAGAAGGCGAGACCCAGTACTTC. Amino acid sequence: CASSLGEGETQYF. Full variable domain (outside the CDR3, taken from reference TRBV5-4 and TRBJ2-5): ETGVTQSPTHLIKTRGQQVTLRCSSQSGHNTVSWYQQALGQGPQFIFQYYREEENGRGNFPPRFSGLQFPNYSSELNVNALELDDSALYLCASSLGEGETQYFGPGTRLLVL.

The CDR3: CASRSTGHGSDTEAFF. The CDR3 DNA reads as TGTGCCAGCAGGTCCACGGGACATGGGTCGGACACTGAAGCTTTCTTT. The chain carries TRBV7-6 and TRBJ1-1; possible D gene TRBD1, 6 bases. The CDR3 has 16 amino acids. Looked up from germline, CDR1 is SGHVS and CDR2 is FNYEAQ. The V and J ends lost 6 bases and 3 bases respectively, with 20 bases between them.

The V and J genes are TRBV13 and TRBJ2-1, with TRBD2 identical over 10 bases. V lost 5 bases, J lost 4 bases, and 8 bases stayed unmatched. This CDR3 region has 16 residues. CDR1 and CDR2 (germline): PRHDT, FYEKMQ (reference sequence). The CDR3 loop reads CASSPHRTSGYNEQFF. The CDR3 bases are TGTGCCAGCAGCCCTCACCGGACTAGCGGATACAATGAGCAGTTCTTC.

The V call is TRBV7-6, the J call TRBJ2-5; D is unclear. Germline-derived CDR1 and CDR2 are SGHVS and FNYEAQ. Trimming left V 1 base short and J 4 bases short, with 4 bases between. CDR3 length equals 12 residues. The CDR3 coding sequence is TGTGCCAGCAGCTTAGAGCGAGAGACCCAGTACTTC. Amino acid sequence: CASSLERETQYF. Based on the CDR3 plus reference TRBV7-6 and TRBJ2-5, the full variable domain is GAGVSQSPRYKVTKRGQDVALRCDPISGHVSLYWYRQALGQGPEFLTYFNYEAQQDKSGLPNDRFSAERPEGSISTLTIQRTEQRDSAMYRCASSLERETQYFGPGTRLLVL.